This T cell receptor beta chain originates from a study of beta chain features in type 1 diabetes. With V trimmed by 4 bases and J by 7 bases, 8 bases remained unmatched. CDR3 length: 13 amino acids. Looked up from germline, CDR1 is GTSNPN and CDR2 is SVGIG (reference sequence). Expressed TCRB transcripts were sequenced, since all the RNA that had been isolated was reverse transcribed. The method was immunoSEQ multiplex PCR; TCRdb's version includes in-frame clones alone and lacks a portion of them. Of approximately 600,000 clones listed, around an eighth are singletons. Points from the study as a whole: When Type 1 diabetes patients were examined, their TCRB CDR3s proved moderately but significantly shorter in all four CD4+ subsets.

This clone was counted between two and nine times. Its specificity is not known. Each of the sorted populations had a purity greater than 98%. Sequences were obtained from naive CD4+ T cells from blood. The J gene is TRBJ1-2, the V gene TRBV30, with 8 bases lining up with TRBD1. The clonotype originates from a man younger than 45 with type 1 diabetes. The CDR3 is CAWNAQGGVGYTF. The CDR3 bases are TGTGCCTGGAATGCACAGGGGGGTGTTGGCTACACCTTC.